The T cell receptor (beta chain) under discussion was sequenced for a study of OX40 agonist ivuxolimab in advanced cancers. Looking at the study overall: It was permissible to have had prior anti-PD-1, anti-PD-L1 or anti-CTLA-4 therapy, and around 40% had some. Study-wide findings and caveats: Certain nonresponders additionally had low normalized T-cell clonal expansion. At 0.1 to 3.0 mg/kg, CD4+ and CD8+ blood T cells expanded clonally by week 6.

In the case of this clone: Its antigen is unknown.

Trimming cost V 3 bases and J 6 bases; bases outside gene matches: 2. This CDR3 is built from 13 residues. Germline assignment: CDR1 MNHNS and CDR2 SASEGT. TCRdb's table, derived via immunoSEQ multiplex PCR, lists solely in-frame clones and lacks some. The sample consists of some 120,000 clones, just under 95% of them appearing once. The gene calls are TRBV6-1 and TRBJ2-4; 7 positions agree with TRBD1. This receptor was identified in an adult with an advanced solid tumor such as melanoma, head and neck, liver or kidney cancer. This sample comprised CD4+ or CD8+ T cells sorted from blood, obtained in a trial of the OX40 agonist ivuxolimab. The CDR3 coding sequence is TGTGCCAGCAGTGACCGGGACAGAAACATTCAGTACTTC. This translates into CASSDRDRNIQYF.